This T cell receptor (beta chain) originates from a study of shared clonotypes between healthy human individuals. Clones were read by immunoSEQ multiplex PCR, and TCRdb kept only the in-frame ones, dropping some. The table lists about 2 million clones, about 95% of them singletons. The CDR3 runs 15 residues. Looked up from germline, CDR1 is SGHKS and CDR2 is YYEKEE (reference sequence). Deletions cut 4 bases from V and 4 bases from J, with 17 bases between. Naive CD8 populations comprised CD45RO-negative cells positively selected for CCR7, excluding terminally differentiated effector memory CD45RA+ cells. Recent acute infections and vaccinations were absent in the healthy HIV-negative adult donors.

The chain links TRBV5-5 to TRBJ1-2; D might be TRBD1 (6 bases). Input material: naive CD8+ T cells sorted from blood. The sequence was obtained from a man in his late teens or twenties in good health. CDR3 loop: CASSPDSVSGYGYTF. Written as DNA, the CDR3 is TGTGCCAGCAGCCCGGACAGCGTCTCCGGCTATGGCTACACCTTC.